Listed below are T cell receptor beta chains from one sample, sequenced in a study of T-cell reconstitution after alpha-beta-depleted transplantation in children. TCRdb passed the PCR reads through MiXCR, listing each CDR3 protein once. The data show some 200,000 distinct CDR3 sequences, 6.6% seen once. The sample here was PBMCs, taken before TCRalphabeta/CD19-depleted stem cell transplant. The origin of the receptors is a boy aged 2 to 10 with acute lymphoblastic leukemia, due to receive a stem cell transplant. Each CDR3 is given with its conserved first and last residue. D genes are given only for firm matches. Clone size, where shown, is once, few, many, or a class for clones that have expanded.

clone size	V gene	J gene	D gene	CDR3 protein	CDR3 DNA
.	TRBV7-2	TRBJ1-5	TRBD1	CASSFPGQNTSNQPQHF	TGTGCCAGCAGCTTTCCGGGACAGAATACCAGCAATCAGCCCCAGCATTTT
many	TRBV15	TRBJ2-3	.	CATSRPPDTQYF	TGTGCCACCAGCAGACCACCTGATACGCAGTATTTT
many	TRBV29-1	TRBJ2-1	TRBD2	CSACPSGTSGGLVYNEQFF	TGCAGCGCCTGTCCCTCCGGGACTAGCGGGGGGTTGGTTTACAATGAGCAGTTCTTC
many	TRBV7-2	TRBJ2-2	.	CASSLDRGRELFF	TGTGCCAGCAGTCTCGACCGGGGCCGGGAGCTGTTTTTT
many	TRBV29-1	TRBJ2-1	.	CSVEAGSYNEQFF	TGCAGCGTTGAGGCAGGCTCCTACAATGAGCAGTTCTTC
many	TRBV15	TRBJ2-7	TRBD1	CATGDRGLYEQYF	TGTGCCACCGGGGACAGGGGGCTTTACGAGCAGTACTTC
many	TRBV9	TRBJ2-1	.	CASSVAPGTSEQFF	TGTGCCAGCAGCGTAGCCCCAGGAACCAGCGAGCAGTTCTTC
many	TRBV5-1	TRBJ2-3	.	CASSYKSGLGGSTDTQYF	TGCGCCAGCAGCTATAAGTCGGGACTCGGCGGCAGCACAGATACGCAGTATTTT
many	TRBV20-1	TRBJ1-6	.	CSAREVSLHF	TGCAGTGCTAGAGAGGTTTCCCTCCACTTT
few	TRBV28	TRBJ2-2	TRBD1	CASSLRDRGAAGELFF	TGTGCCAGCAGTTTGAGAGACAGGGGGGCGGCCGGGGAGCTGTTTTTT
.	TRBV27	TRBJ2-7	TRBD1	CASRPRDRVREQYF	TGTGCCAGCAGGCCACGGGACAGGGTAAGAGAGCAGTACTTC
many	TRBV20-1	TRBJ2-3	TRBD2	CSLTSGDPDTQYF	TGCAGTCTGACTAGCGGAGATCCTGATACGCAGTATTTT
many	TRBV3-1	TRBJ2-2	.	CASSQGYTGELFF	TGTGCCAGCAGCCAGGGTTACACCGGGGAGCTGTTTTTT
many	TRBV4-3	TRBJ1-3	.	CASSQSGTSGNTIYF	TGCGCCAGCAGCCAATCGGGGACTTCTGGAAACACCATATATTTT
many	TRBV7-2	TRBJ2-1	TRBD2	CASSSRLAGGSYNEQFF	TGTGCCAGCAGCAGCCGCCTAGCGGGAGGTTCCTACAATGAGCAGTTCTTC
many	TRBV28	TRBJ2-7	.	CASSFTRGAYEQYF	TGTGCCAGCAGTTTTACACGGGGCGCCTACGAGCAGTACTTC
many	TRBV11-2	TRBJ1-4	.	CASSLDSAVPNEKLFF	TGTGCCAGCAGCTTAGATTCGGCAGTCCCTAATGAAAAACTGTTTTTT
many	TRBV6-4	TRBJ2-1	.	CASSPELTGDEQFF	TGTGCCAGCAGTCCAGAGCTCACAGGAGATGAGCAGTTCTTC
many	TRBV20-1	TRBJ2-7	.	CSARDGSYEQYF	TGCAGTGCTAGGGACGGGTCCTACGAGCAGTACTTC
few	TRBV5-1	TRBJ1-2	TRBD1	CASSGGGQALNYGYTF	TGCGCCAGCAGCGGCGGGGGACAGGCGCTTAACTATGGCTACACCTTC
many	TRBV11-3	TRBJ1-1	.	CASTMEVRGGAEAFF	TGTGCCAGCACCATGGAGGTCAGGGGAGGAGCTGAAGCTTTCTTT
.	TRBV5-1	TRBJ1-1	.	CASSFIGTENTEAFF	TGCGCCAGCAGCTTCATCGGGACGGAGAACACTGAAGCTTTCTTT
.	TRBV4-3	TRBJ2-7	TRBD1	CASSQDEGGTSYF	TGCGCCAGCAGCCAAGATGAAGGGGGCACCTCGTACTTC
many	TRBV12-3/TRBV12-4	TRBJ2-7	.	CASSPGAVTYEQYF	TGTGCCAGCAGTCCTGGGGCAGTAACCTACGAGCAGTACTTC
few	TRBV24-1	TRBJ2-1	TRBD1	CATSETGGLDEQFF	TGTGCCACCAGTGAAACAGGGGGCTTGGATGAGCAGTTCTTC
many	TRBV29-1	TRBJ2-1	.	CSVEGIVTGRMYNEQFF	TGCAGCGTTGAAGGAATCGTCACAGGCCGAATGTACAATGAGCAGTTCTTC
many	TRBV28	TRBJ2-3	.	CASSFGGRGGLEGTQYF	TGTGCCAGCAGTTTTGGGGGTCGCGGGGGCCTGGAGGGGACGCAGTATTTT
many	TRBV29-1	TRBJ1-6	.	CSVRTGGLHSPLHF	TGCAGCGTCCGAACGGGGGGCTTGCACTCACCCCTCCACTTT
many	TRBV7-9	TRBJ2-7	TRBD1	CASSRDRDNEQYF	TGTGCCAGCAGCCGGGACAGGGACAACGAGCAGTACTTC
.	TRBV20-1	TRBJ2-7	TRBD1	CSARGRDSSYEQYF	TGCAGTGCTAGAGGCCGGGACAGCTCCTACGAGCAGTACTTC
.	TRBV3-1	TRBJ2-1	.	CASSHDRGSTYNEQFF	TGTGCCAGCAGCCATGACCGGGGCTCGACCTACAATGAGCAGTTCTTC
few	TRBV12-3/TRBV12-4	TRBJ1-2	TRBD1	CASRGQPSGDGYTF	TGTGCCAGCAGGGGACAGCCGAGTGGAGATGGCTACACCTTC
many	TRBV29-1	TRBJ2-7	.	CSVEGETPYEQYF	TGCAGCGTTGAAGGGGAGACCCCCTACGAGCAGTACTTC
many	TRBV10-3	TRBJ2-1	.	CATTTGLSYNEQFF	TGTGCCACCACGACGGGTCTCTCCTACAATGAGCAGTTCTTC
many	TRBV4-3	TRBJ1-6	.	CASSQEQGRSPLHF	TGCGCCAGCAGCCAAGAACAGGGAAGGTCACCCCTCCACTTT
many	TRBV28	TRBJ2-7	TRBD1	CASRTGTGGREQYF	TGTGCCAGCAGAACCGGGACAGGGGGCCGGGAGCAGTACTTC
.	TRBV11-2	TRBJ2-5	TRBD2	CASSFPKMTSGGQETQYF	TGTGCCAGCAGCTTCCCCAAAATGACTAGCGGGGGTCAAGAGACCCAGTACTTC
many	TRBV29-1	TRBJ1-5	TRBD1	CSVGQGGGQPQHF	TGCAGCGTTGGTCAAGGGGGCGGTCAGCCCCAGCATTTT
few	TRBV28	TRBJ2-1	.	CASSLPTGSRNEQFF	TGTGCCAGCAGTTTGCCTACCGGGAGTCGGAATGAGCAGTTCTTC
few	TRBV11-2	TRBJ2-3	.	CASSRTSLGVDTQYF	TGTGCCAGCAGCCGCACTAGTTTGGGGGTGGATACGCAGTATTTT
many	TRBV6-1	TRBJ2-3	.	CASSKVVSSTDTQYF	TGTGCCAGCAGCAAAGTGGTCTCTAGCACAGATACGCAGTATTTT
many	TRBV12-3/TRBV12-4	TRBJ1-1	.	CASSLLGDTETFF	TGTGCCAGCAGTCTCCTCGGTGACACTGAAACTTTCTTT
.	TRBV12-3/TRBV12-4	TRBJ2-3	.	CASSFPERQGPITDTQYF	TGTGCCAGCAGTTTTCCCGAGAGGCAGGGACCGATCACAGATACGCAGTATTTT
many	TRBV2	TRBJ2-7	.	CASRLTSYEQYF	TGTGCCAGCAGGCTCACCTCCTACGAGCAGTACTTC
many	TRBV7-6	TRBJ2-7	.	CASSLEGQGGDYEQYF	TGTGCCAGCAGCTTAGAAGGTCAGGGGGGTGACTACGAGCAGTACTTC
many	TRBV12-3/TRBV12-4	TRBJ1-6	.	CASSPVQFNSPLHF	TGTGCCAGCAGCCCCGTACAGTTTAATTCACCCCTCCACTTT
few	TRBV4-2	TRBJ1-5	.	CASSPGLKKPQHF	TGTGCCAGCAGTCCCGGCTTGAAGAAGCCCCAGCATTTT
many	TRBV29-1	TRBJ2-1	.	CSATILSSYNEQFF	TGCAGCGCCACGATCTTGAGCTCCTACAATGAGCAGTTCTTC
many	TRBV20-1	TRBJ2-1	TRBD2	CSARLAGGRNNEQFF	TGCAGTGCTCGACTAGCGGGGGGCCGGAACAATGAGCAGTTCTTC
many	TRBV18	TRBJ1-1	TRBD1	CASYRGLNTEAFF	TGTGCCAGCTACAGGGGGCTGAACACTGAAGCTTTCTTT
many	TRBV11-2	TRBJ2-4	TRBD1	CASSLGDSTTGGRKNIQYF	TGTGCCAGCAGCTTAGGAGACTCAACGACAGGGGGGAGGAAAAACATTCAGTACTTC
many	TRBV20-1	TRBJ1-6	.	CSAKDLGNSPLHF	TGCAGTGCTAAGGACCTTGGGAATTCACCCCTCCACTTT
.	TRBV20-1	TRBJ2-5	.	CSARDLTEETQYF	TGCAGTGCTAGAGATTTGACAGAAGAGACCCAGTACTTC
few	TRBV2	TRBJ2-1	TRBD2	CASSAGAYNEQFF	TGTGCCAGCTCGGCGGGAGCCTACAATGAGCAGTTCTTC
few	TRBV29-1	TRBJ2-1	.	CSVDTAFYSYNEQFF	TGCAGCGTTGATACGGCTTTCTACTCCTACAATGAGCAGTTCTTC